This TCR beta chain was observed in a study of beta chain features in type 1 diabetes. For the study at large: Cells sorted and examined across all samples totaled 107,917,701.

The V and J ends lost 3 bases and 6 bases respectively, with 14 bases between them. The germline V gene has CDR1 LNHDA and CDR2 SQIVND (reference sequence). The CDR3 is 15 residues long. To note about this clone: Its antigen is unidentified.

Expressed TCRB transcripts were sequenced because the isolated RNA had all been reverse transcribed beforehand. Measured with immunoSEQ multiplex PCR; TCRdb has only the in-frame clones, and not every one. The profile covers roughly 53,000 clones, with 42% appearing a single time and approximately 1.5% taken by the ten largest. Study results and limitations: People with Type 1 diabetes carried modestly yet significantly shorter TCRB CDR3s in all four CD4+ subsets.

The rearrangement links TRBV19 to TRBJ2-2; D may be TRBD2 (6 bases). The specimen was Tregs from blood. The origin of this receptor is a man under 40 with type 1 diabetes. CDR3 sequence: CASSMQTSSAGELFF. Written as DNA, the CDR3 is TGTGCCAGTAGTATGCAGACTAGTTCGGCCGGGGAGCTGTTTTTT.